These 28 T cell receptor beta chains were sequenced from one sample in a study of PD-1 blockade in classical Hodgkin lymphoma. After autologous stem cell transplantation all patients relapsed, and prior brentuximab vedotin exposure differed between cohorts. Produced via immunoSEQ multiplex PCR; TCRdb's table is partial and in-frame only. The table has 20,000 to 30,000 clones, 81% seen once; the top ten hold 15% to 20%. The sequencing here drew on peripheral blood mononuclear cells (PBMCs), taken before the second cycle of nivolumab. Every receptor here comes from a human donor with classical Hodgkin lymphoma.

Written as DNA, the CDR3 is TGTGCCAGCAGTTACACCACCCTAGCGAACTTCTACGAGCAGTACTTC. It translates to CASSYTTLANFYEQYF. The rearrangement joins TRBV6-6 to TRBJ2-7; D possibly corresponds to TRBD2 (6 bases). Germline CDR1 is MNHNY and CDR2 is SVGAGI (reference sequence). The CDR3 contains 16 residues. V shed 2 bases and J shed 3 bases, with 17 bases lying between them.

The chain combines TRBV2 with TRBJ1-1; D perhaps matches TRBD1 (6 bases). The CDR3 sequence is 15 residues long. Germline V CDR1 and CDR2: SNHLY, FYNNEI. V was cut by 2 bases and J by 1 base, with 11 bases left in between. In DNA, the CDR3 is TGTGCCAGCAGTGAACAGGGGCTTGGGAACACTGAAGCTTTCTTT. As protein: CASSEQGLGNTEAFF.

This chain links TRBV5-4 with TRBJ2-5; 14 positions agree with TRBD2. The V gene's germline CDR1 is SGHNT and CDR2 YYREEE (reference sequence). The CDR3 extends over 17 amino acids. With 4 bases clipped from V and 3 bases from J, the junction kept 8 bases outside the gene matches. In DNA form, the CDR3 reads TGTGCCAGCAGCCCGGCTCCGGGACTAGCGGGAGAAGAGACCCAGTACTTC. Translation gives CASSPAPGLAGEETQYF.

Only one count was recorded for this clone. The chain employs TRBV6-5 and TRBJ2-7; D is unresolved. Germline-derived CDR1 and CDR2 are MNHEY and SVGAGI. The CDR3 has 13 amino acids. Trimming pared 5 bases from V and 0 bases from J, leaving 8 bases between. CDR3 protein: CASSTQSSYEQYF. The CDR3 DNA is TGTGCCAGCAGTACACAGAGCTCCTACGAGCAGTACTTC.

By proportion, this clone is medium-sized (0.01 to 0.1%). The rearrangement joins TRBV29-1 to TRBJ1-1; 7 bases are a match to TRBD1. CDR1 SQVTM and CDR2 ANQGSEA come from the germline V gene. The J segment lost 0 bases and the V segment lost 7 bases, leaving 11 bases of the junction unmatched. This CDR3 has 15 amino acids. This chain's CDR3 is CSAKEPQGMNTEAFF. CDR3 nucleotide sequence: TGCAGCGCCAAAGAACCACAGGGGATGAACACTGAAGCTTTCTTT.

The chain couples TRBV6-1 to TRBJ2-3, with D possibly TRBD1 on 5 matching bases. This CDR3 is built from 15 residues. CDR1 is MNHNS and CDR2 is SASEGT in the germline V gene. V gave up 1 base and J gave up 6 bases, with 14 bases separating them. This CDR3 is CASSEEWGPRDTQYF. The CDR3 DNA follows: TGTGCCAGCAGTGAAGAGTGGGGCCCTAGGGATACGCAGTATTTT.

This chain joins TRBV28 and TRBJ1-3; 9 positions agree with TRBD1. After removal of 4 bases from V and 8 bases from J, the junction contained 3 bases not matched to a gene. The CDR3 runs to 13 residues. CDR1 is MDHEN, CDR2 SYDVKM, per germline. DNA for the CDR3: TGTGCCAGCAGTTCGGGACAGGGCGACACCATATATTTT. Residues: CASSSGQGDTIYF. Combining the CDR3 with reference TRBV28 and TRBJ1-3 gives the whole variable domain DVKVTQSSRYLVKRTGEKVFLECVQDMDHENMFWYRQDPGLGLRLIYFSYDVKMKEKGDIPEGYSVSREKKERFSLILESASTNQTSMYLCASSSGQGDTIYFGEGSWLTVV.

This chain uses TRBV15 with TRBJ1-4, with 8 positions matching TRBD1. Germline assignment: CDR1 LNHNV and CDR2 YYDKDF (reference sequence). V lost 9 bases and J lost 8; bases outside the gene matches: 8. This CDR3 region has 13 residues. The CDR3 nucleotides read TGTGCCACGACCAGACAGGGGAGGGAAAAACTGTTTTTT. As protein: CATTRQGREKLFF.

The rearrangement joins TRBV5-1 to TRBJ2-1, with TRBD2 identical over 13 bases. This CDR3 is built from 15 residues. Germline V gene lookup returns CDR1 SGHRS and CDR2 YFSETQ. V trimming: 4 bases; J trimming: 7 bases; junction bases outside the gene matches: 5. DNA for the CDR3: TGCGCCAGCAGCCCCGGACTAGCGGGAGCAAATGAGCAGTTCTTC. Its translation is CASSPGLAGANEQFF.

The genes are TRBV6-4 and TRBJ2-7; no clear D. Germline values: CDR1 MRHNA, CDR2 SNTAGT. This CDR3 is built from 14 residues. CDR3 residues: CAYPHNHPRREQYF. CDR3 nucleotide sequence: TGTGCATATCCCCACAATCATCCCCGTCGAGAGCAGTACTTC.

The rearrangement links TRBV4-1 to TRBJ1-2; D not resolved. The CDR3 runs 17 residues. The germline V and J ends were trimmed by 3 bases and 5 bases, with 22 bases remaining between them. Germline-derived CDR1 and CDR2 are MGHRA and YSYEKL. The CDR3 DNA reads TGCGCCAGCAGCCAGTTAATCGAGGAGACATACGTTTATGGCTACACCTTC. Encoded protein: CASSQLIEETYVYGYTF.

This sequence joins TRBV5-4 and TRBJ1-2; the match to TRBD1 covers 8 bases. Germline-derived CDR1 and CDR2 are SGHNT and YYREEE (reference sequence). There are 16 residues in the CDR3. V was pared by 6 bases and J by 4 bases, with 14 bases of the junction left unmatched. The chain's CDR3 is CASTDGGRTGTYGYTF. CDR3 nucleotide sequence: TGTGCCAGCACGGATGGGGGTAGGACAGGGACCTATGGCTACACCTTC.

The chain couples TRBV6-1 to TRBJ2-2, with 11 bases matching TRBD2. CDR1 and CDR2 from the germline V gene are MNHNS and SASEGT. This CDR3 has 18 residues. V lost 3 bases, J lost 5 bases, and 11 bases stayed unmatched. The CDR3 coding sequence is TGTGCCAGCAGTGATAGAAACTTACTAGCGGGGGTTACCGGGGAGCTGTTTTTT. Protein: CASSDRNLLAGVTGELFF.

A note on this clone: The conserved phenylalanine or tryptophan normally closing the CDR3 is absent here, so this likely arose from a read error. The DNA is omitted, as the CDR3 cannot be located on it reliably, and the CDR3 follows TCRdb's listing. This chain uses TRBV6-6 with TRBJ1-1; whether TRBD1, the table's D call, matches the DNA was not checked. A total of 14 residues make up the CDR3, ends included. Germline V CDR1 and CDR2: MNHNY, SVGAGI (reference sequence). CDR3: CASRQTTGGGDGLR.

As concerns this clone: Other DNA sequences in the sample encode the same CDR3. The chain carries TRBV19 and TRBJ2-1, with TRBD2 as a possible D gene (5 bases). Trimming shortened V by 2 bases and J by 9 bases, and 11 bases separated the two germline ends. The CDR3 is 13 residues long. Germline V gene lookup returns CDR1 LNHDA and CDR2 SQIVND (reference sequence). In nucleotides, the CDR3 is TGTGCCAGTAGTATAAGGACTTCAGGTGAGCAGTTCTTC. It encodes CASSIRTSGEQFF.

This sequence joins TRBV27 and TRBJ2-5; TRBD1 or TRBD2 may be the D gene (5 bases each). CDR1 and CDR2 from the germline V gene are MNHEY and SMNVEV (reference sequence). Trimming shortened V by 5 bases and J by 2 bases, and 15 bases separated the two germline ends. The CDR3 loop spans 15 amino acids. The CDR3 bases are TGTGCCAGCAGTCCGAGACCGGGGCCACAAGAGACCCAGTACTTC. It codes for CASSPRPGPQETQYF.

The chain recombines TRBV7-2 with TRBJ2-1, with a weak D call TRBD1 (5 bases). The CDR3 has 15 amino acids. Trimming left V 4 bases short and J 0 bases short, with 10 bases between. From germline, CDR1 is SGHTA and CDR2 FQGNSA. CDR3 region: CASSSGQSSYNEQFF. DNA of the CDR3: TGTGCCAGCAGCTCCGGACAAAGCTCCTACAATGAGCAGTTCTTC.

This chain connects TRBV11-3 to TRBJ1-4; no clear D. Trimming cost V 5 bases and J 8 bases, with 12 bases left between them. CDR1 and CDR2 (germline): SGHNT, YENEEA. The CDR3 has 13 residues. The CDR3 sequence is CASSELSGEKLFF. Written as DNA, the CDR3 is TGTGCCAGCAGCGAACTTTCCGGGGAAAAACTGTTTTTT.

The chain recombines TRBV6-1 with TRBJ1-4, with D unresolved. The CDR3 is 14 residues long. V shed 5 bases and J shed 7 bases, with 14 bases lying between them. Germline assignment: CDR1 MNHNS and CDR2 SASEGT. The CDR3 loop reads CASSSSGEGEKLFF. In DNA form, the CDR3 reads TGTGCCAGCAGTTCCAGCGGGGAAGGTGAAAAACTGTTTTTT.

This clone occurred once. The chain combines TRBV5-5 with TRBJ1-3; 7 bases map to TRBD1. The CDR3 consists of 15 residues. Trimming removed 6 bases from V and 4 bases from J; junction bases left unmatched: 10. The germline V gene encodes CDR1 SGHKS and CDR2 YYEKEE (reference sequence). The CDR3 DNA follows: TGTGCCAGCACCCCGGTTGTGACAGGGGGAAACACCATATATTTT. Amino acids: CASTPVVTGGNTIYF.

This clone has just one count. The chain has TRBV7-3 and TRBJ2-2, with 7 nucleotides matching TRBD2. The CDR3 has 15 amino acids. In germline, CDR1 is SGHTA, CDR2 FQGTGA. Unmatched junction bases numbered 5, after V lost 4 bases and J lost 3 bases. CDR3 region: CASSSTSAYTGELFF. CDR3 nucleotides: TGTGCCAGCAGCTCCACTAGCGCTTACACCGGGGAGCTGTTTTTT.

About this clone: One junction end does not reproduce the germline sequence, and a read error may be involved. V is TRBV23-1 and J is TRBJ2-1; tentatively, D is TRBD1 or TRBD2 (5 bases each). TRBV23-1 is identified as an open reading frame with a role that is uncertain. This CDR3 contains 19 residues. The CDR3 nucleotides read TGCGTCAGCAGACCAAGGGTACGGGGCTTTCGACCTCCCAACAATGAGCAGTTCTTC. This sequence encodes CVSRPRVRGFRPPNNEQFF.

The V gene is TRBV7-2, the J gene TRBJ1-5; tentative D call: TRBD1 (5 bases). Germline CDR1 and CDR2: SGHTA and FQGNSA. The CDR3 length is 15 residues. The ends were cut back, 4 bases at V and 2 bases at J, with 12 bases in the middle. This chain's CDR3 is CASSSPGAGNQPQHF. The CDR3, as DNA: TGTGCCAGCAGCTCGCCCGGGGCAGGCAATCAGCCCCAGCATTTT.

The chain has TRBV18 and TRBJ2-3; TRBD2 is a possible D gene (6 bases). Germline V lookup: CDR1 KGHSH, CDR2 LQKENI. V shed 6 bases and J shed 5 bases, with 15 bases lying between them. The CDR3 is 14 residues long. The CDR3 coding sequence is TGTGCCAGCTCCCTTCGGAGGGGAGAAGATACGCAGTATTTT. It encodes CASSLRRGEDTQYF.

V gene TRBV6-5 combines with J gene TRBJ1-1, with D unresolved. The CDR3 is 12 amino acids. Germline-derived CDR1 and CDR2 are MNHEY and SVGAGI. Trimming shortened V by 6 bases and J by 5 bases, and 10 bases separated the two germline ends. CDR3 nucleotide sequence: TGTGCCAGCAGCTCCCCGGGAACTGAAGCTTTCTTT. This translates into CASSSPGTEAFF.

This clone occurred once. The J gene is TRBJ2-3, the V gene TRBV9; no firm D call. The CDR3 length is 15 residues. The germline V gene encodes CDR1 SGDLS and CDR2 YYNGEE. V lost 2 bases and J 6 bases, leaving 16 bases between the germline ends. CDR3 region: CASSVSVVTGDTQYF. CDR3 bases: TGTGCCAGCAGCGTCTCCGTTGTGACCGGGGATACGCAGTATTTT.

Details on this clone: The same CDR3 arises from other DNA sequences in this sample as well. The chain recombines TRBV9 with TRBJ1-1, with D tentatively TRBD1 (5 bases). Trimming took off 2 bases at V and 1 base at J, with 6 bases between the two ends. Looked up from germline, CDR1 is SGDLS and CDR2 is YYNGEE. The CDR3 runs 13 residues. As DNA, the CDR3 is TGTGCCAGCAGCGTTACAGGGAACACTGAAGCTTTCTTT. It translates to CASSVTGNTEAFF. Supplemented by reference TRBV9 and TRBJ1-1, the full variable domain reads DSGVTQTPKHLITATGQRVTLRCSPRSGDLSVYWYQQSLDQGLQFLIQYYNGEERAKGNILERFSAQQFPDLHSELNLSSLELGDSALYFCASSVTGNTEAFFGQGTRLTVV.

This clone was seen a few times. The genes are TRBV2 and TRBJ2-5, with D maybe TRBD2 (6 bases). V gave up 5 bases and J gave up 9 bases, with 16 bases separating them. The germline gives CDR1 SNHLY, CDR2 FYNNEI. The length of the CDR3 is 13 residues. The chain's CDR3 is CASSPSTRPAQYF. CDR3 sequence (DNA): TGTGCCAGCAGTCCCTCGACTAGACCGGCCCAGTACTTC.